This TCR beta chain was identified during a study of blood T cell repertoires in COVID-19. Study-wide background: Sites across the United States, Italy and Spain contributed samples from acute and convalescent COVID-19. From T cells, B-cell-depleted T cells, or PBMCs came the material, which was cDNA or gDNA.

Under the authors' procedure: Reference gene primers were amplified, and this amplification served to estimate nucleated cell counts. Only in-frame clones appear in the TCRdb table, and some are missing; sequencing was by immunoSEQ multiplex PCR. From that table come the V and J calls and clone size; the DNA was used to work out D and trimming. The repertoire consists of about 670,000 clones, with around 90% occurring once and the leading ten covering roughly 0.25%. Trimming took 1 base from V and 2 from J, leaving 8 bases between them. The CDR3 totals 14 residues. CDR1 and CDR2 (germline): MGHRA, YSYEKL.

The TCR originated in a woman younger than 35 with acute or convalescent COVID-19. The sequenced material came from peripheral blood. The chain employs TRBV4-1 and TRBJ1-1, with D maybe TRBD1 (6 bases). CDR3 in DNA: TGCGCCAGCAGCCAAGGGACAGCCAACACTGAAGCTTTCTTT. Residues: CASSQGTANTEAFF.